This record covers a single T cell receptor (beta chain). Its cognate antigen is unknown. This sample was included in a study of vaccination and CD4 T cells after COVID-19. In the study overall: For each participant, vaccination comprised two doses of either the BNT162b2 or the mRNA-1273 vaccine. Samples taken post-COVID came a median about 100 days after diagnosis, ranging from 35 to 161. Stimulation of the cells used overlapping spike peptide pools from SARS-CoV-2 and from the common cold coronaviruses HCoV-NL63, HCoV-OC43 and HCoV-229E.

At the Johns Hopkins FTIC core, DNA taken from cultured CD4+ T cells was sequenced by way of the Oncomine TCR Beta short-read assay. TCRdb called the PCR reads again in MiXCR, with one record for every CDR3 protein. The data contain some 15,000 distinct CDR3 sequences, less than 25% of them seen just once; the ten biggest clones take up 9.5% to 15%. Treatment of the sample: roughly ten-day PBMC culture with coronavirus spike peptide pools or control peptides (ViraFEST assay). This CDR3 has 14 amino acids. Trimming at V came to 6 bases and at J to 6 bases, leaving 6 bases not matched to a gene. Germline lookup yields CDR1 MNHNS and CDR2 SASEGT.

Specimen: CD4+ T cells from blood, cultured in vitro, collected before SARS-CoV-2 vaccination. This TCR was recovered from a human donor who received a COVID-19 vaccine. The rearrangement uses TRBV6-1 and TRBJ1-5; 9 bases map to TRBD1. Here the CDR3 reads CASSQDRGSQPQHF. The CDR3 nucleotides are TGTGCCAGCAGCCAGGACAGGGGAAGTCAGCCCCAGCATTTT.